This T cell receptor (beta chain) was found in a study of blood T cell repertoires in COVID-19. The study recruited people aged about 18 to 90 years across about two dozen US areas. As originally analysed: Amplifying reference gene primers gave estimates of nucleated cell counts. The method was immunoSEQ multiplex PCR; TCRdb's version includes in-frame clones alone and lacks a portion of them. From that table come the V and J calls and clone size; the DNA was used to work out D and trimming. The sample consists of around 310,000 clones, around nine tenths of them appearing once. In its sample, this clone was seen once. CDR1 and CDR2 (germline): SGHRS, YFSETQ. The CDR3 contains 16 residues. J gave up 7 bases and V 4 bases, and 9 bases lay outside the gene matches.

The source material was PBMCs or T cells enriched from blood (not recorded which). This TCR was sampled from a woman in her 30s who had recovered from COVID-19. This chain joins TRBV5-1 and TRBJ2-2; TRBD1 matches at 11 bases. The CDR3 nucleotides read TGCGCCAGCAGCCCAAGGACAGGGGGCGCAATCGGGGAGCTGTTTTTT. Its protein product is CASSPRTGGAIGELFF.